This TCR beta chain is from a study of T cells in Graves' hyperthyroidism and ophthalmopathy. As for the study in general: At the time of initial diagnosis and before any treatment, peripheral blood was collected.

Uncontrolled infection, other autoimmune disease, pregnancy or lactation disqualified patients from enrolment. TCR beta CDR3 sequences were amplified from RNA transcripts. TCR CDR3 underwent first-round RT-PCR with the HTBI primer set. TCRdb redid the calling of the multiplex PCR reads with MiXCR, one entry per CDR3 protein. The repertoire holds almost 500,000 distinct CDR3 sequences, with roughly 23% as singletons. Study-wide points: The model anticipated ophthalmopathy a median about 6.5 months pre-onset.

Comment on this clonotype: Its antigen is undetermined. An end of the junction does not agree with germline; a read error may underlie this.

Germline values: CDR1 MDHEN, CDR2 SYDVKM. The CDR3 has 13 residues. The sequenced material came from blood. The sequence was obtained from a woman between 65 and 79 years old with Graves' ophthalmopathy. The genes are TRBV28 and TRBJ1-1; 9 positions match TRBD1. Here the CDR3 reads CASGQGTNTVAFF. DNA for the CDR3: TGTGCCAGTGGACAGGGGACTAACACTGTAGCTTTCTTT.